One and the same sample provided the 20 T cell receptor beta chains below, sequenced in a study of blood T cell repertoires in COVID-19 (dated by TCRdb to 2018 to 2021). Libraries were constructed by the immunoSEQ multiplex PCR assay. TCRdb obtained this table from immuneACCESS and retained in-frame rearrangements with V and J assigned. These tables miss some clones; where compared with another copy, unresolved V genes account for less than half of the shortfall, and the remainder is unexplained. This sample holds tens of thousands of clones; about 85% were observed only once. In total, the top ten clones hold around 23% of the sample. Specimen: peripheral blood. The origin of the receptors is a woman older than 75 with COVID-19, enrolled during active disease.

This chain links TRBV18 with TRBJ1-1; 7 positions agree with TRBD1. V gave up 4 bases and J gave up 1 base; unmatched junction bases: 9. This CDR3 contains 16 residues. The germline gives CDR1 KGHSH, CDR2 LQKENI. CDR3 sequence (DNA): TGTGCCAGCTCACAGGGGGCAGCTAGTACGAACACTGAAGCTTTCTTT. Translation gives CASSQGAASTNTEAFF. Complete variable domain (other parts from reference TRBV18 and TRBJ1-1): NAGVMQNPRHLVRRRGQEARLRCSPMKGHSHVYWYRQLPEEGLKFMVYLQKENIIDESGMPKERFSAEFPKEGPSILRIQQVVRGDSAAYFCASSQGAASTNTEAFFGQGTRLTVV.

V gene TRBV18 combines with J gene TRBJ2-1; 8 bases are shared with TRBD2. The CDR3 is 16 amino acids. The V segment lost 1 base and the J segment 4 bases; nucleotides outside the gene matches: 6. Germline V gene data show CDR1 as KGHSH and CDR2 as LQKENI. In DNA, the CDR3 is TGTGCCAGCTCACCACAATCGGGAGGGGGGTACAATGAGCAGTTCTTC. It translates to CASSPQSGGGYNEQFF.

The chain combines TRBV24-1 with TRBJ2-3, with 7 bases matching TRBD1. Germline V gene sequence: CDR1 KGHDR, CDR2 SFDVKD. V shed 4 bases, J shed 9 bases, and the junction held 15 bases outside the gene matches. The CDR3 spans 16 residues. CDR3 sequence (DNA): TGTGCCACCAGTGACCCCAGGGGGTCCCCTCATTTCACGCAGTATTTT. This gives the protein CATSDPRGSPHFTQYF.

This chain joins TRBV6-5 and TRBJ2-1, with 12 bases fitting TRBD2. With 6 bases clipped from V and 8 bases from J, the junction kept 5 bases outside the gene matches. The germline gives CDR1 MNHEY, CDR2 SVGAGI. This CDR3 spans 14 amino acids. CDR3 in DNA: TGTGCCAGCAGGATGACTAGCGGGGGATATGAGCAGTTCTTC. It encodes CASRMTSGGYEQFF.

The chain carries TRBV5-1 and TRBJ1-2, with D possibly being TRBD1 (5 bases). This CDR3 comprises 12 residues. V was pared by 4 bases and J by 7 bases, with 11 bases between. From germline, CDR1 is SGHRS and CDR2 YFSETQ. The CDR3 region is CASSQNQGGYTF. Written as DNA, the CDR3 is TGCGCCAGCAGCCAAAACCAGGGTGGCTACACCTTC.

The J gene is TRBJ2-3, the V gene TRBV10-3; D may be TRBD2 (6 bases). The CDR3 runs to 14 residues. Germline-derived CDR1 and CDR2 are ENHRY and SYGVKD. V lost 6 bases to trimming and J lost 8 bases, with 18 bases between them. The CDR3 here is CAIRGTGAEGTQYF. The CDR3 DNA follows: TGTGCCATCAGAGGGACCGGCGCGGAGGGTACGCAGTATTTT.

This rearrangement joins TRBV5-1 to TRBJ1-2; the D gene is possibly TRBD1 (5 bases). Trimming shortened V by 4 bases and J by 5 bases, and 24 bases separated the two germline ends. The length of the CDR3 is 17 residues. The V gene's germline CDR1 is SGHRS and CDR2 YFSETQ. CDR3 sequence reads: CASSPLIGGASTYGYTF. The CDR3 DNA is TGCGCCAGCAGCCCCCTCATAGGAGGGGCTTCAACTTATGGCTACACCTTC.

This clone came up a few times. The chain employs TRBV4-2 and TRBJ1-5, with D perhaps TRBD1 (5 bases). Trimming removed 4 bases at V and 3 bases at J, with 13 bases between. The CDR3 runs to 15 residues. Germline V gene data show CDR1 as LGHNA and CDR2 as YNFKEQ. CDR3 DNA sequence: TGTGCCAGCAGCCTAGGGGCGGAGTACAATCAGCCCCAGCATTTT. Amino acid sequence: CASSLGAEYNQPQHF.

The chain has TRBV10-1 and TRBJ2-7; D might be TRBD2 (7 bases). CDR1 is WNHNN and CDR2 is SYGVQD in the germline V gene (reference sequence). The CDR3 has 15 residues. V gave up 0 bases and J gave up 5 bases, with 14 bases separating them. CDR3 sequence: CASSESLGGLDEQYF. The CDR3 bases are TGCGCCAGCAGTGAGTCGTTGGGGGGGCTGGACGAGCAGTACTTC.

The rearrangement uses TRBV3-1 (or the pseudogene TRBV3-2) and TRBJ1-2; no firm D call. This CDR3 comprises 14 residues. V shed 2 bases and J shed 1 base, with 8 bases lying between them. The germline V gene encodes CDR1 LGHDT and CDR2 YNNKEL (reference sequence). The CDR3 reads CASSQREVNYGYTF. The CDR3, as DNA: TGTGCCAGCAGCCAACGAGAAGTTAACTATGGCTACACCTTC.

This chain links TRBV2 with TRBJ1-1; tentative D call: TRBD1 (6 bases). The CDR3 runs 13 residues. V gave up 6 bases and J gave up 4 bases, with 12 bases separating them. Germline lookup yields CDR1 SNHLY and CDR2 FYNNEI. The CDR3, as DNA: TGTGCCAGCAGGGGACAAATAAGCACTGAAGCTTTCTTT. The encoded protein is CASRGQISTEAFF. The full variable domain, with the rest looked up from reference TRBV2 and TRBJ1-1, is EPEVTQTPSHQVTQMGQEVILRCVPISNHLYFYWYRQILGQKVEFLVSFYNNEISEKSEIFDDQFSVERPDGSNFTLKIRSTKLEDSAMYFCASRGQISTEAFFGQGTRLTVV.

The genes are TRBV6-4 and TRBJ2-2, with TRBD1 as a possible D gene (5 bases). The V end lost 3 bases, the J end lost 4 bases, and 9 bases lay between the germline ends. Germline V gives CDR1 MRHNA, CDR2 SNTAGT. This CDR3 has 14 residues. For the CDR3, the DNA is TGTGCCAGCAGTGAATCCAGGGTCACCGGGGAGCTGTTTTTT. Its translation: CASSESRVTGELFF.

This chain's CDR3 is CASSGAGGGRREQFF. The DNA of the CDR3 is TGTGCCAGCAGCGGCGCCGGCGGGGGGAGGCGTGAGCAGTTCTTC. The chain is built from TRBV7-2 and TRBJ2-1; 8 bases map to TRBD2. This CDR3 spans 15 amino acids. Trimming cost V 5 bases and J 9 bases; bases outside gene matches: 12. CDR1 is SGHTA, CDR2 FQGNSA, per germline.

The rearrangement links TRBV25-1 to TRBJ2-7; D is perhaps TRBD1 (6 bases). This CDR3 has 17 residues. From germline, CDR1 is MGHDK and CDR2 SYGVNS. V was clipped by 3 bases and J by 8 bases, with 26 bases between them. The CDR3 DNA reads TGTGCCAGCAGTGACCTCCTCGGACAGCCCGGATATGCTCAGCAGTACTTC. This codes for CASSDLLGQPGYAQQYF.

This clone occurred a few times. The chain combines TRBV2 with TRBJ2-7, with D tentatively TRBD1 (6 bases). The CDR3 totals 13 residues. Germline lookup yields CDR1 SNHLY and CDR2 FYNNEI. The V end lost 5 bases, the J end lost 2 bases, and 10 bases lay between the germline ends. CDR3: CASSPAGAYEQYF. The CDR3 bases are TGTGCCAGCAGTCCCGCAGGGGCCTACGAGCAGTACTTC.

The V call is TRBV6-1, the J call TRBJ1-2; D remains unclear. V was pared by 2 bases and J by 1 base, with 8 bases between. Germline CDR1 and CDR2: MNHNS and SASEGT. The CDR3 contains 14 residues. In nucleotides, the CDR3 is TGTGCCAGCAGTGAAACCCAGGTTAACTATGGCTACACCTTC. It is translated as CASSETQVNYGYTF.

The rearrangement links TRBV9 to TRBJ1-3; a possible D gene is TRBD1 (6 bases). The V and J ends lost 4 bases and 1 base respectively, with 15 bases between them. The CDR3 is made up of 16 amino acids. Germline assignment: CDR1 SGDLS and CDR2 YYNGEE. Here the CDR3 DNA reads TGTGCCAGCAGCAACAACAGGGAGACATCTGGAAACACCATATATTTT. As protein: CASSNNRETSGNTIYF.

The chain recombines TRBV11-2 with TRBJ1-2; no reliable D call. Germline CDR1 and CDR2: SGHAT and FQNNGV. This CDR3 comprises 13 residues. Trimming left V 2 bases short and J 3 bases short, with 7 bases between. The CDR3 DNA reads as TGTGCCAGCAGCTTACTGGCAGACTATGGCTACACCTTC. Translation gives CASSLLADYGYTF. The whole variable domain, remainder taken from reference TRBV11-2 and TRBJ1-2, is EAGVAQSPRYKIIEKRQSVAFWCNPISGHATLYWYQQILGQGPKLLIQFQNNGVVDDSQLPKDRFSAERLKGVDSTLKIQPAKLEDSAVYLCASSLLADYGYTFGSGTRLTVV.

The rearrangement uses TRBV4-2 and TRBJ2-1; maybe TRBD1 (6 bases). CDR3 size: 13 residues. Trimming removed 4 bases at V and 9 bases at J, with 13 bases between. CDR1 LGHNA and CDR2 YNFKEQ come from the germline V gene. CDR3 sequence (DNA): TGTGCCAGCAGCCGATCAGGGGATGCTGAGCAGTTCTTC. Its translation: CASSRSGDAEQFF.

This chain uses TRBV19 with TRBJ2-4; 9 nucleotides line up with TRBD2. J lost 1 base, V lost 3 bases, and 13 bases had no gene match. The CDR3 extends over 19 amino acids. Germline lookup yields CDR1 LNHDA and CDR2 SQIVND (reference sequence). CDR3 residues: CASSIGAGGSDGAKNIQYF. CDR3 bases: TGTGCCAGTAGTATTGGAGCGGGGGGTTCCGACGGGGCCAAAAACATTCAGTACTTC. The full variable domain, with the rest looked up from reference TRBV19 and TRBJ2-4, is DGGITQSPKYLFRKEGQNVTLSCEQNLNHDAMYWYRQDPGQGLRLIYYSQIVNDFQKGDIAEGYSVSREKKESFPLTVTSAQKNPTAFYLCASSIGAGGSDGAKNIQYFGAGTRLSVL.